This T cell receptor (beta chain) was sequenced during a study of CD8 T cells in Susac syndrome (dated by TCRdb to between 2017 and 2020). For the study in its entirety: Whether CD8+ T cell activation and differentiation in Susac syndrome was antigen driven was tested using repertoire sequencing. Clonality of the CD8+ T cell repertoire was compared between over ten healthy donors, 14 Susac syndrome patients and about 15 multiple sclerosis patients.

Including cysteine and phenylalanine, the CDR3 has 11 amino acids. Here the CDR3 DNA is all that survives: 33 bases in frame from base 1. V is shortened by 2 bases, J by 11 bases, and the region joining them spans 9 bases. Per the germline V gene, SNHLY is the CDR1 and FYNNEI is the CDR2. RNA was extracted using the RNeasy kit, and about 0.45 to 1 ug of the RNA was reverse transcribed with random hexamers. The immunoSEQ multiplex PCR assay, which covers 54 Vbeta and 13 Jbeta segments, was used to amplify TCR beta CDR3 regions. PCR amplification bias was corrected by using a synthetic template baseline for primer optimization and computational correction. From the authors' description of their analysis: Reads were annotated to V, D and J genes according to IMGT and were analyzed with immunoSEQ Analyzer, with only productive sequences retained. Clonality was calculated as one minus the Shannon entropy normalized by log2 of the number of productive unique sequences. For each patient and control, public and private clones were evaluated among the 100 most prevalent clones. A clone was defined as Susac-specific if it was absent from the healthy and MS cohorts, from over 1,000 published viral clones and from other ImmuneACCESS disease sequences. TCRdb itself trimmed the public reads at Q25 with fastp, ran MiXCR and retained productive beta chains. Each record represents a unique CDR3 protein, reported with the most common genes and DNA among its rows. The V and J calls shown here were made by TCRdb, not taken from the authors' results. In all, the sample holds 200,000 or so distinct CDR3 sequences, and around 90% of those were seen once. 0.1% to 0.15% of the sample is taken by the ten largest.

Peripheral blood CD8+ and CD4+ T cells from healthy donors, Susac syndrome patients and multiple sclerosis patients were profiled by high-throughput TCR beta sequencing. Treatment-naive patients with stable or active relapsing-remitting disease fulfilling revised McDonald criteria were used as multiple sclerosis controls. Bulk CD8+ and CD4+ T cells were purified by magnetic negative isolation, while CD8+ TEMRA cells were enriched using FACS. Blood was drawn into EDTA tubes, processed within 24 hours, and PBMCs were isolated by density gradient centrifugation. PBMCs destined for TCR sequencing were cryopreserved in liquid nitrogen and later thawed in a 37 °C water bath. Purity of sorted or isolated CD4+, CD8+ and CD8+ TEMRA cells was at least 90%. On the study overall, not on this receptor specifically: The number of individuals in the TCR sequencing and HLA analysis was acknowledged as relatively small.

This clonotype was seen only once. It has no known antigen specificity. The sample holds no much larger clone one base away, and base qualities are not on file. One read amounts to weak evidence. This TCR was recovered from a human donor with multiple sclerosis. The chain is assembled from TRBV2 and TRBJ1-2, with the D segment identity uncertain. Sequencing used CD8+ T cells from PBMCs. The CDR3 corresponds to CASSELRIYTF. The nucleotide sequence reads TGTGCCAGCAGTGAACTTAGGATTTACACCTTC. Here the CDR3 is joined to the reference TRBV2 and TRBJ1-2 genes, and the full variable domain is: EPEVTQTPSHQVTQMGQEVILRCVPISNHLYFYWYRQILGQKVEFLVSFYNNEISEKSEIFDDQFSVERPDGSNFTLKIRSTKLEDSAMYFCASSELRIYTFGSGTRLTVV.